These T cell receptor beta chains were read from a single sample in a study of PD-L1 blockade in urothelial cancer. TCRdb keeps only in-frame clones here, not all; method: immunoSEQ multiplex PCR. This repertoire shows roughly 43,000 clones, 81% found once; its top ten account for 2.5% to 3%. This sample comprised PBMCs, obtained around atezolizumab (anti-PD-L1) treatment. These receptors all stem from a man between 65 and 85 years old with urothelial cancer. Each CDR3 is given with its conserved first and last residue. D genes are given only for firm matches. The size entry is marked missing in some rows and otherwise reads once, few, many or a size class.

>TRBJ2-7|.|TRBD1|TRBV13|14
CASSLWTGPYEQYF
TGTGCCAGCAGCTTATGGACAGGGCCCTACGAGCAGTACTTC
>TRBJ1-5|.|TRBD1|TRBV2|13
CASGQDSNQPQHF
TGTGCCAGCGGACAGGATAGCAATCAGCCCCAGCATTTT
>TRBJ1-3|.|.|TRBV5-1|14
CASSLMSSGNTIYF
TGCGCCAGCAGCTTGATGAGCTCTGGAAACACCATATATTTT
>TRBJ2-2|.|.|TRBV9|16
CASSATRGQNTGELFF
TGTGCCAGCAGCGCCACCAGGGGACAGAACACCGGGGAGCTGTTTTTT
>TRBJ1-2|.|.|TRBV6-5|14
CASSYGQGSYGYTF
TGTGCCAGCAGTTACGGCCAGGGCTCCTATGGCTACACCTTC
>TRBJ2-1|once|TRBD2|TRBV11-3|16
CASSSGGAHSYNEQFF
TGTGCCAGCAGCTCGGGGGGGGCCCATTCCTACAATGAGCAGTTCTTC
>TRBJ2-5|few|TRBD1|TRBV5-5|13
CASSRDSRETQYF
TGTGCCAGCAGCAGGGACAGCAGGGAGACCCAGTACTTC
>TRBJ2-1|.|TRBD2|TRBV7-3|15
CASSLSGGLYNEQFF
TGTGCCAGCAGCTTAAGCGGGGGGCTCTACAATGAGCAGTTCTTC
>TRBJ2-7|.|TRBD1|TRBV6-5|15
CASSPPPTGGYEQYF
TGTGCCAGCAGTCCCCCCCCGACAGGGGGCTACGAGCAGTACTTC
>TRBJ2-2|.|TRBD2|TRBV9|16
CASSVGRLATTGELFF
TGTGCCAGCAGCGTAGGTAGACTAGCGACCACCGGGGAGCTGTTTTTT
>TRBJ2-1|few|TRBD1|TRBV7-9|15
CASSPWGQGENEQFF
TGTGCCAGCAGCCCCTGGGGACAGGGTGAAAATGAGCAGTTCTTC
>TRBJ1-2|.|TRBD1|TRBV19|17
CASRGTGVSVGYYGYTF
TGTGCCAGTAGGGGGACAGGGGTCTCGGTGGGTTACTATGGCTACACCTTC
>TRBJ1-2|once|TRBD1|TRBV5-8|16
CASSLEGQGPYYGYTF
TGTGCCAGCAGCTTGGAGGGACAGGGACCCTACTATGGCTACACCTTC
>TRBJ2-2|.|.|TRBV7-9|18
CASSSYATIQGVPGELFF
TGTGCCAGCAGCTCGTACGCCACTATACAGGGTGTCCCCGGGGAGCTGTTTTTT
>TRBJ2-3|.|TRBD2|TRBV7-3|15
CASSLTGGGTDTQYF
TGTGCCAGCAGCTTAACGGGGGGGGGCACAGATACGCAGTATTTT
>TRBJ2-2|.|TRBD1|TRBV5-1|16
CASSFSVGQGSGELFF
TGCGCCAGCAGCTTTAGTGTGGGACAGGGGTCCGGGGAGCTGTTTTTT
>TRBJ1-1|.|.|TRBV5-1|14
CASSVQGPNTEAFF
TGCGCCAGCAGCGTACAGGGCCCGAACACTGAAGCTTTCTTT
>TRBJ2-7|.|TRBD2|TRBV6-5|14
CASRTAGIGYEQYF
TGTGCCAGCAGAACAGCGGGAATAGGCTACGAGCAGTACTTC
>TRBJ2-5|.|.|TRBV27|14
CASSWEGDVETQYF
TGTGCCAGCAGTTGGGAAGGGGATGTGGAGACCCAGTACTTC
>TRBJ2-3|once|.|TRBV28|16
CASSLPGTGLTDTQYF
TGTGCCAGCAGCCTCCCTGGGACGGGACTCACAGATACGCAGTATTTT
>TRBJ1-5|.|TRBD1|TRBV7-2|16
CASSLVGTESNQPQHF
TGTGCCAGCAGCTTAGTAGGGACAGAGAGCAATCAGCCCCAGCATTTT
>TRBJ1-1|.|.|TRBV28|15
CASSFSRVYGTEAFF
TGTGCCAGCAGTTTCTCCAGGGTATACGGCACTGAAGCTTTCTTT
>TRBJ2-7|.|.|TRBV7-2|13
CASSLEQAGEQYF
TGTGCCAGCAGCTTAGAGCAGGCGGGCGAGCAGTACTTC
>TRBJ1-1|few|.|TRBV4-3|13
CASSPSVYTEAFF
TGCGCCAGCAGCCCGTCCGTGTACACTGAAGCTTTCTTT
>TRBJ2-3|.|.|TRBV28|15
CASNSLRRGTDTQYF
TGTGCCAGCAACTCACTTAGAAGAGGCACAGATACGCAGTATTTT
>TRBJ2-7|.|.|TRBV15|12
CATSRDRGEQYF
TGTGCCACCAGCAGAGATCGGGGCGAGCAGTACTTC